This entry lists 12 T cell receptor beta chains sequenced from one sample in a study of patients and donors after allogeneic stem cell transplantation. TCRdb reprocessed the RT-PCR reads via MiXCR and lists one record per CDR3 protein. The sample includes a few hundred thousand distinct CDR3 sequences, 12% to 15% of them seen just once. The specimen was blood, either unsorted or a sorted T cell fraction (not recorded which). Receptors were obtained from a human donor who was either an allogeneic HSCT recipient or a stem cell or donor lymphocyte infusion donor (not recorded which). It is not recorded whose cells these are; they may come from a transplant donor.

Many counts were recorded for this clonotype. The V and J genes are TRBV27 and TRBJ1-2; D is undetermined. Trimming removed 3 bases from V and 4 bases from J, with 6 bases in between. The length of the CDR3 is 12 residues. Germline CDR1 reads MNHEY; CDR2 reads SMNVEV (reference sequence). For the CDR3, the DNA is TGTGCCAGCAGTTTGCGGGGCTATGGCTACACCTTC. This gives the protein CASSLRGYGYTF.

This clonotype was detected only a few times. The chain couples TRBV6-1 to TRBJ2-4, with 13 bases identical to TRBD2. CDR1 is MNHNS, CDR2 SASEGT, per germline. Trimming at V came to 1 base and at J to 0 bases, leaving 6 bases not matched to a gene. This CDR3 is 19 amino acids long. The DNA of the CDR3 is TGTGCCAGCAGTGAAGAGACTAGCGGGGGGAAATTAGCCAAAAACATTCAGTACTTC. As protein: CASSEETSGGKLAKNIQYF.

The chain has TRBV5-1 and TRBJ1-3; 9 bases map to TRBD1. This CDR3 comprises 18 residues. With 0 bases clipped from V and 4 bases from J, the junction kept 11 bases outside the gene matches. CDR1 is SGHRS and CDR2 is YFSETQ in the germline V gene. The CDR3 spells CASSLAPTIQGAGNTIYF. CDR3 coding DNA: TGCGCCAGCAGCTTGGCGCCCACAATACAGGGGGCCGGAAACACCATATATTTT.

Remarks on this clonotype: A much larger clone is a single base away; this may be a read error. The chain links TRBV4-2 to TRBJ2-3, with TRBD2 as a possible D gene (6 bases). CDR1 is LGHNA and CDR2 is YNFKEQ in the germline V gene. There are 16 residues in the CDR3. V lost 1 base and J 1 base, leaving 12 bases between the germline ends. The CDR3 is CASSQGGGMGTDTQYF. The CDR3 DNA follows: TGTGCCAGCAGCCAAGGTGGCGGGATGGGCACAGATACGCAGTATTTT.

This clonotype occurred many times. This chain uses TRBV5-1 with TRBJ2-1, with 8 bases fitting TRBD2. CDR1 and CDR2 (germline): SGHRS, YFSETQ. CDR3 size: 16 residues. The J segment lost 4 bases and the V segment lost 4 bases, leaving 10 bases of the junction unmatched. CDR3 in DNA: TGCGCCAGCAGCGTACGTCTAGCGGGCACGTACAATGAGCAGTTCTTC. Amino acid sequence: CASSVRLAGTYNEQFF.

This clonotype was seen ten or more times. The CDR3: CASRSTWGEQFF. CDR3 bases: TGTGCCAGCAGATCTACCTGGGGTGAGCAGTTCTTC. The rearrangement uses TRBV27 and TRBJ2-1, with D hard to call. Deletions cut 6 bases from V and 9 bases from J, with 12 bases between. The CDR3 is 12 residues long. CDR1 is MNHEY and CDR2 is SMNVEV in the germline V gene (reference sequence).

This rearrangement joins TRBV6-2 or TRBV6-3 to TRBJ2-1; a possible D gene is TRBD2 (6 bases). V gave up 10 bases and J gave up 7 bases, with 23 bases separating them. This CDR3 region has 15 residues. Germline values: CDR1 MNHEY, CDR2 SVGEGT. CDR3: CATLKAGQGRNEQFF. DNA for the CDR3: TGTGCCACCCTGAAAGCGGGTCAGGGCCGAAATGAGCAGTTCTTC.

The CDR3, as DNA: TGTGCCAGCAGCCCTTCGATAGCTGTGCTGTACTTC. Translated, it gives CASSPSIAVLYF. The chain couples TRBV3-1 to TRBJ2-7; no reliable D call. Trimming shortened V by 4 bases and J by 12 bases, and 16 bases separated the two germline ends. This CDR3 spans 12 amino acids. Germline lookup yields CDR1 LGHDT and CDR2 YNNKEL (reference sequence).

The rearrangement uses TRBV20-1 and TRBJ2-7; TRBD2 is a possible D gene (6 bases). The germline V gene encodes CDR1 DFQATT and CDR2 SNEGSKA (reference sequence). The CDR3 is 12 residues long. V lost 2 bases and J lost 5, with 10 bases in between. Here the CDR3 reads CSARKTSNEQYF. The CDR3 nucleotides are TGCAGTGCTAGAAAAACTAGCAACGAGCAGTACTTC.

DNA of the CDR3: TGTGCCAGCAGTTCACCTGACAGCAGCAATCAGCCCCAGCATTTT. Translating gives CASSSPDSSNQPQHF. This rearrangement joins TRBV12-3 or TRBV12-4 to TRBJ1-5; the D gene is possibly TRBD1 (5 bases). There are 15 residues in the CDR3. The V end lost 4 bases, the J end lost 1 base, and 11 bases lay between the germline ends.

V and J are TRBV7-8 and TRBJ1-2; maybe TRBD1 (5 bases). CDR3 size: 15 residues. The germline CDR1 and CDR2 sequences are SGHVS and FQNEAQ. V was pared by 1 base and J by 0 bases, with 9 bases between. The CDR3 loop reads CASSLEDTSNYGYTF. CDR3 DNA: TGTGCCAGCAGCTTAGAGGACACCTCTAACTATGGCTACACCTTC.

CDR3: CASSQDLASLLTTQYF. The DNA of the CDR3 is TGTGCCAGCAGCCAAGATTTGGCTAGCCTCCTCACTACGCAGTATTTT. This sequence joins TRBV3-1 and TRBJ2-3; perhaps TRBD2 as D (5 bases). The CDR3 is 16 amino acids. Germline lookup yields CDR1 LGHDT and CDR2 YNNKEL (reference sequence). Trimming left V 0 bases short and J 8 bases short, with 18 bases between.